What follows is one T cell receptor (beta chain) and its context. The record originates from a study of blood T cell repertoires in COVID-19. The CDR3 spans 16 residues. V lost 4 bases to trimming and J lost 9 bases; unmatched junction nucleotides: 13. The germline V gene has CDR1 SGHDN and CDR2 FVKESK. Profiling relied on immunoSEQ multiplex PCR, and the TCRdb table lists in-frame clones only, not all of them. The data hold approximately 26,000 clones, with about four fifths observed a single time. The sequenced material came from peripheral blood. The TCR comes from an elderly man with active or convalescent COVID-19. The rearrangement uses TRBV14 and TRBJ2-1, with TRBD2 matching 9 bases. The CDR3 spells CASSPRRSSGSIEQFF. In DNA, the CDR3 is TGTGCCAGCAGCCCAAGGAGGAGTAGCGGGAGTATTGAGCAGTTCTTC.